These T cell receptor beta chains were read from a single sample in a study of shared T cell receptors in the human thymus. Repertoires were generated with immunoSEQ multiplex PCR, while TCRdb's copy carries only in-frame clones and drops some. The table records approximately 660,000 clones, approximately 90% of them present only once. The same data also went into a second study, on human thymus T cells.

The sequenced sample was thymocytes. All receptors derive from a boy under two years old with a congenital heart defect. Both conserved end residues are part of each CDR3. D genes are given only for firm matches. Size is omitted from some rows. Given values are once, few, many or a class for expanded clones.

clone_size: few; v_call: TRBV9; j_call: TRBJ2-1; d_call: TRBD2; cdr3_nt: TGTGCCAGCAGCGACGGGACTAGCGGGAGGAATGAGCAGTTCTTC; cdr3_aa: CASSDGTSGRNEQFF
clone_size: -; v_call: TRBV6-5; j_call: TRBJ1-5; d_call: -; cdr3_nt: TGTGCCAGCAGTTACCGCCCTGTCGGTGGGCCCCAGCATTTT; cdr3_aa: CASSYRPVGGPQHF
clone_size: -; v_call: TRBV6-1; j_call: TRBJ2-7; d_call: -; cdr3_nt: TGTGCCAGCAGTGACCTCGGGGAGCGAAGCTCCTACGAGCAGTACTTC; cdr3_aa: CASSDLGERSSYEQYF
clone_size: once; v_call: TRBV5-4; j_call: TRBJ2-1; d_call: TRBD2; cdr3_nt: TGTGCCAGCACCCTCAGCGGGAGTCCCTACAATGAGCAGTTCTTC; cdr3_aa: CASTLSGSPYNEQFF
clone_size: once; v_call: TRBV27; j_call: TRBJ2-4; d_call: -; cdr3_nt: TGTGCCAGCAGTTCCGACGGTGGGCCTCAGTACTTC; cdr3_aa: CASSSDGGPQYF
clone_size: -; v_call: TRBV11-1; j_call: TRBJ2-3; d_call: TRBD1; cdr3_nt: TGTGCCAGCAGCATCGGACAGGGCGAAACAGATACGCAGTATTTT; cdr3_aa: CASSIGQGETDTQYF
clone_size: few; v_call: TRBV18; j_call: TRBJ1-5; d_call: -; cdr3_nt: TGTGCCAGCTCACCCGGTGGGGGGATAGGTCAGCCCCAGCATTTT; cdr3_aa: CASSPGGGIGQPQHF
clone_size: -; v_call: TRBV29-1; j_call: TRBJ2-1; d_call: TRBD2; cdr3_nt: TGCAGCGTTGCGGGTAGCGGGCATTACTCCTACAATGAGCAGTTCTTC; cdr3_aa: CSVAGSGHYSYNEQFF
clone_size: -; v_call: TRBV27; j_call: TRBJ1-2; d_call: TRBD1; cdr3_nt: TGTGCCAGCAGTTCAAGACAGGGGGCTTACTATGGCTACACCTTC; cdr3_aa: CASSSRQGAYYGYTF
clone_size: -; v_call: TRBV12-5; j_call: TRBJ1-3; d_call: -; cdr3_nt: TGTGCTAGTGGCCGCCCCTCTATACTCTCTGGAAACACCATATATTTT; cdr3_aa: CASGRPSILSGNTIYF
clone_size: -; v_call: TRBV4-3; j_call: TRBJ1-5; d_call: -; cdr3_nt: TGCGCCAGCAGCCAAGATCCCTCGTCGGGCAGGGAGGACAATCAGCCCCAGCATTTT; cdr3_aa: CASSQDPSSGREDNQPQHF
clone_size: -; v_call: TRBV7-6; j_call: TRBJ2-5; d_call: TRBD2; cdr3_nt: TGTGCCAGCAGCAAACTAGCGGGAGGGCCAAAAAAGACCCAGTACTTC; cdr3_aa: CASSKLAGGPKKTQYF
clone_size: -; v_call: TRBV19; j_call: TRBJ1-2; d_call: -; cdr3_nt: TGTGCCAGTAGTATATCTCCCGGTAGCGGGTATGGCTACACCTTC; cdr3_aa: CASSISPGSGYGYTF
clone_size: -; v_call: TRBV28; j_call: TRBJ2-7; d_call: TRBD2; cdr3_nt: TGTGCCAGCAGCTTCCCGCTCGGGGGGTATGGTCACGAGCAGTACTTC; cdr3_aa: CASSFPLGGYGHEQYF
clone_size: few; v_call: TRBV27; j_call: TRBJ2-5; d_call: TRBD2; cdr3_nt: TGTGCCAGCAGCGCCGGGGGGGCGGGGGGAGAGACCCAGTACTTC; cdr3_aa: CASSAGGAGGETQYF
clone_size: -; v_call: TRBV7-2; j_call: TRBJ2-2; d_call: -; cdr3_nt: TGTGCCAGCACCCTCGTTCGAGTACAGGGCAACACCGGGGAGCTGTTTTTT; cdr3_aa: CASTLVRVQGNTGELFF
clone_size: -; v_call: TRBV28; j_call: TRBJ2-1; d_call: TRBD2; cdr3_nt: TGTGCCAGCAGTCTGCGTTTGCGGCTAGCGGGGAGTTTCAATGAGCAGTTCTTC; cdr3_aa: CASSLRLRLAGSFNEQFF
clone_size: few; v_call: TRBV5-1; j_call: TRBJ1-1; d_call: TRBD1; cdr3_nt: TGCGCCAGCAGCTTTGAGACAGGGACCTCTGAAGCTTTCTTT; cdr3_aa: CASSFETGTSEAFF